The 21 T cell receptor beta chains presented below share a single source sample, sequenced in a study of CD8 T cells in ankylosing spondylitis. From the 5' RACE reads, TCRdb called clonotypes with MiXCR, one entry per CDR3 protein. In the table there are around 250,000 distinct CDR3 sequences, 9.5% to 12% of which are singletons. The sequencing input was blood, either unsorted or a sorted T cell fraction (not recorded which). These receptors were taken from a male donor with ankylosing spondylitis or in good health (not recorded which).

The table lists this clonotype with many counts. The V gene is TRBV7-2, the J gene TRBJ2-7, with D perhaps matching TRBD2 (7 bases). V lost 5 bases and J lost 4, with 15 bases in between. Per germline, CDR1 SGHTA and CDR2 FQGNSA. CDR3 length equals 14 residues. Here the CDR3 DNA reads TGTGCCAGCAGCGACCCGGGGGGCACTTACGAGCAGTACTTC. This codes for CASSDPGGTYEQYF.

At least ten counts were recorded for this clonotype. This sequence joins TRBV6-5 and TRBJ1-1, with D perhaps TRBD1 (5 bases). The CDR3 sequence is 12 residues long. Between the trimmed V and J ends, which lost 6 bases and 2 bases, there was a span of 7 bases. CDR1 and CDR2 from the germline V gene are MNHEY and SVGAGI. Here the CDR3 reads CASRQANTEAFF. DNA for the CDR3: TGTGCCAGCAGACAGGCAAACACTGAAGCTTTCTTT.

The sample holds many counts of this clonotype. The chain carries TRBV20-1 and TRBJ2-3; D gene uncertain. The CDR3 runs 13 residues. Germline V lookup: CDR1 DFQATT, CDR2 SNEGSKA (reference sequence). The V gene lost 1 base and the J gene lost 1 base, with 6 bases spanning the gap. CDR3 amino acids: CSARAGGTDTQYF. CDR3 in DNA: TGCAGTGCTAGAGCTGGGGGCACAGATACGCAGTATTTT.

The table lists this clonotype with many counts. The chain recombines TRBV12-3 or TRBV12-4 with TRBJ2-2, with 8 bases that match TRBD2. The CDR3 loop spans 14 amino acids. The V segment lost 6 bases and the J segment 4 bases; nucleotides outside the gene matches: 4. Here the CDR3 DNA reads TGTGCCAGCAGCGAGACTAGCGCCACCGGGGAGCTGTTTTTT. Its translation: CASSETSATGELFF.

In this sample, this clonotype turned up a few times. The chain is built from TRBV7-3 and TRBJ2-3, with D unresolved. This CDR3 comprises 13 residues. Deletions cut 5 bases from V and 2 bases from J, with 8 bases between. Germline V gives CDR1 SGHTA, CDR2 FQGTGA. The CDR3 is CASSPQVTDTQYF. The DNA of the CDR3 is TGTGCCAGCAGCCCCCAAGTCACAGATACGCAGTATTTT. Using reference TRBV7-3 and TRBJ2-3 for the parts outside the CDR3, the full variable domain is GAGVSQTPSNKVTEKGKYVELRCDPISGHTALYWYRQSLGQGPEFLIYFQGTGAADDSGLPNDRFFAVRPEGSVSTLKIQRTERGDSAVYLCASSPQVTDTQYFGPGTRLTVL.

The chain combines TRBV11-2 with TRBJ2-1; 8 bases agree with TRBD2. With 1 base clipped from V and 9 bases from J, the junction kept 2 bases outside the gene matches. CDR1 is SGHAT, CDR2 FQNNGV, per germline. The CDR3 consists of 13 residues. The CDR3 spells CASSLGTSTEQFF. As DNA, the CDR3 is TGTGCCAGCAGCTTAGGGACTAGCACTGAGCAGTTCTTC.

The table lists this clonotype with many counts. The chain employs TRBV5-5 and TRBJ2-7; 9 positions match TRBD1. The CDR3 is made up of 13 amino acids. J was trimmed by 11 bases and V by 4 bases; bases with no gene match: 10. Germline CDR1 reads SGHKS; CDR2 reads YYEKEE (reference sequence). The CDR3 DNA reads TGTGCCAGCAGCACTCCGGGACAGGGACCGAAGTACTTC. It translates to CASSTPGQGPKYF. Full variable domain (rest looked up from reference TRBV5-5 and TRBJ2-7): DAGVTQSPTHLIKTRGQQVTLRCSPISGHKSVSWYQQVLGQGPQFIFQYYEKEERGRGNFPDRFSARQFPNYSSELNVNALLLGDSALYLCASSTPGQGPKYFGPGTRLTVT.

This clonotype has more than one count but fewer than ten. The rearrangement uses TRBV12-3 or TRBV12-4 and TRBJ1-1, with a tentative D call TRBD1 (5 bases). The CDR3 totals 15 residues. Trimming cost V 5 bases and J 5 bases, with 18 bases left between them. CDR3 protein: CASSAYLTGRTEAFF. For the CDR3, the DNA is TGTGCCAGCAGTGCTTACCTCACAGGAAGGACTGAAGCTTTCTTT.

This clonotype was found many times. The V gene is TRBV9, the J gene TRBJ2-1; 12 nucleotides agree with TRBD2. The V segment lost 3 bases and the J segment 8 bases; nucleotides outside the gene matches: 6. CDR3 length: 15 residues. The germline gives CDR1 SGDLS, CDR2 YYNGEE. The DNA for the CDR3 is TGTGCCAGCAGCGCGACTAGCGGGAGTATATATGAGCAGTTCTTC. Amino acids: CASSATSGSIYEQFF.

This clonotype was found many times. The CDR3 protein is CASSFRGTGTSGPYEQYF. The CDR3 bases are TGCGCCAGCAGCTTCCGAGGCACCGGGACTAGCGGCCCCTACGAGCAGTACTTC. The chain combines TRBV5-1 with TRBJ2-7, with TRBD2 identical over 11 bases. Germline V gives CDR1 SGHRS, CDR2 YFSETQ. The CDR3 consists of 18 residues. V was clipped by 2 bases and J by 2 bases; unmatched bases: 12.

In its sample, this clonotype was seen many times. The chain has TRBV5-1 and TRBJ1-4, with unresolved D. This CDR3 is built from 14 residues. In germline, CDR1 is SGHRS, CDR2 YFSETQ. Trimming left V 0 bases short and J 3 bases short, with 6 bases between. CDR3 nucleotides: TGCGCCAGCAGCTTGGGGGGTTCTAATGAAAAACTGTTTTTT. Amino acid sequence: CASSLGGSNEKLFF. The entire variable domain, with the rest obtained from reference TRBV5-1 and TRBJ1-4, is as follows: KAGVTQTPRYLIKTRGQQVTLSCSPISGHRSVSWYQQTPGQGLQFLFEYFSETQRNKGNFPGRFSGRQFSNSRSEMNVSTLELGDSALYLCASSLGGSNEKLFFGSGTQLSVL.

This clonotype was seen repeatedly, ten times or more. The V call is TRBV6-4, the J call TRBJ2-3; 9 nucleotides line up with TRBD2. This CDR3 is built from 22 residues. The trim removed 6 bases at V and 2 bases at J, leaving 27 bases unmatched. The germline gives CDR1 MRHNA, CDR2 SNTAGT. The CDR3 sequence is CASRGDSGSVFWTPNVTDTQYF. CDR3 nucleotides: TGTGCCAGCAGGGGAGATAGCGGGAGTGTTTTTTGGACGCCAAATGTCACAGATACGCAGTATTTT.

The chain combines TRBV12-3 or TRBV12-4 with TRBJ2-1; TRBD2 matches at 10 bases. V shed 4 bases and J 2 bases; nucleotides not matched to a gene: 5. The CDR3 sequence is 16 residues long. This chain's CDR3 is CASSSEAGGTYNEQFF. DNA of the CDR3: TGTGCCAGCAGTTCGGAAGCGGGAGGGACCTACAATGAGCAGTTCTTC.

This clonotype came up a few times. CDR3 sequence reads: CASRQDRVATGELFF. The CDR3 DNA reads as TGTGCCAGCAGACAGGACAGGGTGGCGACCGGGGAGCTGTTTTTT. This chain joins TRBV12-3 or TRBV12-4 and TRBJ2-2; 8 bases fit TRBD1. J was trimmed by 5 bases and V by 6 bases; bases with no gene match: 8. CDR3 length: 15 amino acids.

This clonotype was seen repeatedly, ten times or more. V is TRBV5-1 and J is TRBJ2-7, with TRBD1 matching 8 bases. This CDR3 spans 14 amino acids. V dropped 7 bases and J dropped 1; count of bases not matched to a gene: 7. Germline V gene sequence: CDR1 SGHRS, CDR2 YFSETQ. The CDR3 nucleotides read TGCGCCAGCTCAGAGACAGGGGTATCCTACGAGCAGTACTTC. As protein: CASSETGVSYEQYF.

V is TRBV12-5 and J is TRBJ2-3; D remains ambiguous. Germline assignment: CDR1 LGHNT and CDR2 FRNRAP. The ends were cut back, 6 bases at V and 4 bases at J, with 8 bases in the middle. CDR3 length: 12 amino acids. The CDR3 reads CASGRVADTQYF. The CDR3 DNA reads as TGTGCTAGTGGCCGGGTTGCAGATACGCAGTATTTT.

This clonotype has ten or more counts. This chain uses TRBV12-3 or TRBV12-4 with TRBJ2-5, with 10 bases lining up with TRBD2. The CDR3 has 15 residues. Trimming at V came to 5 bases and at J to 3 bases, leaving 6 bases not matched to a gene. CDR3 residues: CASSPRLAGEETQYF. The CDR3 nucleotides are TGTGCCAGCAGTCCACGGCTAGCGGGGGAAGAGACCCAGTACTTC.

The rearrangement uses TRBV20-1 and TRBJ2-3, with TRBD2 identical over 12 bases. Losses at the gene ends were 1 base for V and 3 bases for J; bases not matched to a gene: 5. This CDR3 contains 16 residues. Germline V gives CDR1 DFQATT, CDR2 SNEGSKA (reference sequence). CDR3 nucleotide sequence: TGCAGTGCTAGAGGGGGACTAGCGGGTTTGACAGATACGCAGTATTTT. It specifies CSARGGLAGLTDTQYF.

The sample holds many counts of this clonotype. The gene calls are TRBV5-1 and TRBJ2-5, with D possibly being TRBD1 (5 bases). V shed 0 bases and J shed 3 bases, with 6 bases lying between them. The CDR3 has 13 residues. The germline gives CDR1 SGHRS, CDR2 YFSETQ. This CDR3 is CASSLEGEETQYF. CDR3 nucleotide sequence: TGCGCCAGCAGCTTGGAAGGGGAAGAGACCCAGTACTTC.

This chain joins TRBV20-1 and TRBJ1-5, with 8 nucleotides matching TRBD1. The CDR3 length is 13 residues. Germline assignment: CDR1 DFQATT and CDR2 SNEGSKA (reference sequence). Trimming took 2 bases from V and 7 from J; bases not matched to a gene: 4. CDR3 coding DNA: TGCAGTGCTAGAAGTGACAGGGGCCAGCCCCAGCATTTT. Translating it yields CSARSDRGQPQHF.

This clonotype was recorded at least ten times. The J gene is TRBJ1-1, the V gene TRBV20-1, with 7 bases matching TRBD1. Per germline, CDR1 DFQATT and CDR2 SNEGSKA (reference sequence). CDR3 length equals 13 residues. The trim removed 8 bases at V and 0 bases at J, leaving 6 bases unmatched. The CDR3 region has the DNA TGCAGTCCTCGACAGGGTATGAACACTGAAGCTTTCTTT. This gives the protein CSPRQGMNTEAFF.